The rows below give T cell receptor beta chains drawn from one sample of a study of cytomegalovirus exposure and HLA in healthy donors. TCRdb's copy holds only in-frame clones and misses some; the assay was immunoSEQ multiplex PCR. Among some 90,000 clones listed, approximately 78% were seen once. The sequenced sample consisted of PBMCs. The origin of the receptors is a man in his forties in good health and CMV-seronegative. CDR3s include the opening cysteine and the closing phenylalanine or tryptophan. A D gene is named only where the DNA matches it firmly. Clone size is stated in some rows and not others, as once, few, many or a class when expanded.

DNA: TGTGCCAGCAGCCCCGGGGGGGGTGAGCAGTTCTTC; CDR3: CASSPGGGEQFF; V: TRBV7-9; D: TRBD2; size: NA; J: TRBJ2-1
DNA: TGTGCCAGCAGTGAAGGAGGCGGGATTTGGGTAAATGAGCAGTTCTTC; CDR3: CASSEGGGIWVNEQFF; V: TRBV6-1; D: NA; size: NA; J: TRBJ2-1
DNA: TGTGCCAGCCACCGTTTGGCAGGGGTCACCGGGGAGCTGTTTTTT; CDR3: CASHRLAGVTGELFF; V: TRBV18; D: NA; size: once; J: TRBJ2-2
DNA: TGTGCCAGCAGCGTAGCCGTGACAGGGTTCGGGGAGCTGTTTTTT; CDR3: CASSVAVTGFGELFF; V: TRBV9; D: TRBD1; size: NA; J: TRBJ2-2
DNA: TGTGCCAGCAGTGGACAGGGAGGAGAGACCCAGTACTTC; CDR3: CASSGQGGETQYF; V: TRBV2; D: NA; size: NA; J: TRBJ2-5
DNA: TGCAGCGTTGTCGGGACAGATAATGGCTACACCTTC; CDR3: CSVVGTDNGYTF; V: TRBV29-1; D: TRBD1; size: NA; J: TRBJ1-2
DNA: TGCGCCAGCAGCTTGGGGCATGAAGTCCCCGGGGAGCTGTTTTTT; CDR3: CASSLGHEVPGELFF; V: TRBV5-1; D: NA; size: once; J: TRBJ2-2
DNA: TGTGCCAGTCAGGCCCGGGGCACTGAAGCTTTCTTT; CDR3: CASQARGTEAFF; V: TRBV2; D: NA; size: NA; J: TRBJ1-1
DNA: TGTGCCAGCAGCCTGGTGAGTTACGAGCAGTACTTC; CDR3: CASSLVSYEQYF; V: TRBV7-9; D: NA; size: NA; J: TRBJ2-7
DNA: TGTGCCAGCAGCTCTGGACTAACCTCGCCCACAGATACGCAGTATTTT; CDR3: CASSSGLTSPTDTQYF; V: TRBV5-4; D: NA; size: NA; J: TRBJ2-3
DNA: TGTGCCAGCAGAGACAGGGGGAGGACTGAAGCTTTCTTT; CDR3: CASRDRGRTEAFF; V: TRBV7-8; D: TRBD1; size: NA; J: TRBJ1-1
DNA: TGCAGCGTTGAGGAGGACAGCTATGGCTACACCTTC; CDR3: CSVEEDSYGYTF; V: TRBV29-1; D: NA; size: NA; J: TRBJ1-2
DNA: TGTGCCAGCAGCTTAGCTGGGAGGAGCAATCAGCCCCAGCATTTT; CDR3: CASSLAGRSNQPQHF; V: TRBV7-2; D: NA; size: NA; J: TRBJ1-5
DNA: TGTGCCAGCACAGGACACCTTGGGTCCCAGTACTTC; CDR3: CASTGHLGSQYF; V: TRBV27; D: NA; size: NA; J: TRBJ2-5
DNA: TGCGCCAGCAGCGGAGCGGGGGGTAGCACAGATACGCAGTATTTT; CDR3: CASSGAGGSTDTQYF; V: TRBV5-1; D: TRBD2; size: NA; J: TRBJ2-3
DNA: TGCGCCAGCAGCACGGGACAGGGGGATAGCAATCAGCCCCAGCATTTT; CDR3: CASSTGQGDSNQPQHF; V: TRBV5-1; D: TRBD1; size: NA; J: TRBJ1-5
DNA: TGCGCCAGCAGTCCACCTCCCTACGGTGGCTACACCTTC; CDR3: CASSPPPYGGYTF; V: TRBV10-2; D: NA; size: NA; J: TRBJ1-2
DNA: TGCGCCAGCAGCTTGGATGGCAGGGGGCATGAAAAACTGTTTTTT; CDR3: CASSLDGRGHEKLFF; V: TRBV5-1; D: TRBD1; size: NA; J: TRBJ1-4
DNA: TGTGCCAGCAGGGCCAGGGTACCAGATACGCAGTATTTT; CDR3: CASRARVPDTQYF; V: TRBV14; D: NA; size: NA; J: TRBJ2-3
DNA: TGTGCCAGCAGTGAAATCAAGACCCAGTACTTC; CDR3: CASSEIKTQYF; V: TRBV25-1; D: NA; size: few; J: TRBJ2-5
DNA: TGTGCCAGCAGCGTAGGCCCGAGCTACTACAATGAGCAGTTCTTC; CDR3: CASSVGPSYYNEQFF; V: TRBV9; D: NA; size: NA; J: TRBJ2-1
DNA: TGTGCCAGCTCAGGCATAAGCACAGATACGCAGTATTTT; CDR3: CASSGISTDTQYF; V: TRBV18; D: NA; size: NA; J: TRBJ2-3
DNA: TGCGCCAGCAGCTCCCTCGACGGGGACAGAAATTCGCCCCTCCACTTT; CDR3: CASSSLDGDRNSPLHF; V: TRBV5-1; D: TRBD1; size: NA; J: TRBJ1-6
DNA: TGTGCCAGCAGCCTCGGGAGCGGGGGTCAAGAGACCCAGTACTTC; CDR3: CASSLGSGGQETQYF; V: TRBV5-5; D: TRBD2; size: NA; J: TRBJ2-5
DNA: TGTGCCAGCCTAACCCCGGCGGATGGCTATGGCTACACCTTC; CDR3: CASLTPADGYGYTF; V: TRBV28; D: NA; size: NA; J: TRBJ1-2
DNA: TGTGCCAGCAGCTTGGAGGCTAGCTCCTACGAGCAGTACTTC; CDR3: CASSLEASSYEQYF; V: TRBV5-4; D: NA; size: NA; J: TRBJ2-7
DNA: TGCGCCAGCAGCTTGGTAGGGGTGGAAAGGCAATCCCAGATCTACGAGCAGTACTTC; CDR3: CASSLVGVERQSQIYEQYF; V: TRBV5-1; D: NA; size: NA; J: TRBJ2-7
DNA: TGCGCCAGCAGCGCCGGACAGGGCGGTGATGGCTACACCTTC; CDR3: CASSAGQGGDGYTF; V: TRBV5-1; D: TRBD1; size: NA; J: TRBJ1-2